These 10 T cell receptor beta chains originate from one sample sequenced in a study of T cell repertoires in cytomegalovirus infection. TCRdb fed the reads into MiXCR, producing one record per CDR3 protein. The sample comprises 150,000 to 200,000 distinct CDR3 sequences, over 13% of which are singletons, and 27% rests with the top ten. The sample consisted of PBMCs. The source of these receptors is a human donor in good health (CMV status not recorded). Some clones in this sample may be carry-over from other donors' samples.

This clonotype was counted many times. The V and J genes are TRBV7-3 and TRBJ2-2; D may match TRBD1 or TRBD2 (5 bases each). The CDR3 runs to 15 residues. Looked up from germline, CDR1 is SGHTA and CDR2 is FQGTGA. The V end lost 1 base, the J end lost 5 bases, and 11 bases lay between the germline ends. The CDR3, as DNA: TGTGCCAGCAGCTTAATGGGGGACCGGACCGGGGAGCTGTTTTTT. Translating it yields CASSLMGDRTGELFF.

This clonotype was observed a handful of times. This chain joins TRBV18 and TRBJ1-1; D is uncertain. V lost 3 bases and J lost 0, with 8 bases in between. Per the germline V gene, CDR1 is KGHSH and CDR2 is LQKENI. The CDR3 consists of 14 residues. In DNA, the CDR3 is TGTGCCAGCTCACCTAGGACGGTGAACACTGAAGCTTTCTTT. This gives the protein CASSPRTVNTEAFF.

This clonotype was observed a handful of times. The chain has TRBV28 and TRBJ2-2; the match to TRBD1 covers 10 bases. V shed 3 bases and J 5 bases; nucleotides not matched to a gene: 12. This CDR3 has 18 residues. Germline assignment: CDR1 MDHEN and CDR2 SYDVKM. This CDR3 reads CASSLGTGDLRWTGELFF. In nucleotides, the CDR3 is TGTGCCAGCAGTTTGGGGACAGGGGACCTTCGCTGGACCGGGGAGCTGTTTTTT.

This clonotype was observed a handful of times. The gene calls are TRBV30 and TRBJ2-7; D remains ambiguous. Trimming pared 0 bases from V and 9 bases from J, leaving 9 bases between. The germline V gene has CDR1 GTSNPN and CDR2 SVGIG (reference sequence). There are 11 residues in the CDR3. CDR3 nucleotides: TGTGCCTGGAGTGTTTCCCAAGGGCAGTACTTC. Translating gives CAWSVSQGQYF.

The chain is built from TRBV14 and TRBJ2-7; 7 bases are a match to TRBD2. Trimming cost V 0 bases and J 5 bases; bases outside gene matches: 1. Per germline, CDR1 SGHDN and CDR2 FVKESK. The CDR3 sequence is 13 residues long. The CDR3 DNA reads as TGTGCCAGCAGCCAAGAAGGGAGGGACGAGCAGTACTTC. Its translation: CASSQEGRDEQYF.

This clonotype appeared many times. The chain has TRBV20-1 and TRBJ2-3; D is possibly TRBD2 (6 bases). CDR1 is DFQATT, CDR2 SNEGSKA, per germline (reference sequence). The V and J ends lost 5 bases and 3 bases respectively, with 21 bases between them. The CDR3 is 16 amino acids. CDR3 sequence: CSAGDRDGSKTDTQYF. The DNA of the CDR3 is TGCAGTGCTGGGGATCGGGACGGGAGTAAGACAGATACGCAGTATTTT.

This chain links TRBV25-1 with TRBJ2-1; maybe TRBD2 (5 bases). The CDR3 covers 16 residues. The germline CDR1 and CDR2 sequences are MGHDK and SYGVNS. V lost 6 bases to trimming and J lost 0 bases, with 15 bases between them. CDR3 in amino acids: CASSGGPGSSYNEQFF. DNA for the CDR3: TGTGCCAGCAGCGGCGGGCCGGGGAGCTCCTACAATGAGCAGTTCTTC.

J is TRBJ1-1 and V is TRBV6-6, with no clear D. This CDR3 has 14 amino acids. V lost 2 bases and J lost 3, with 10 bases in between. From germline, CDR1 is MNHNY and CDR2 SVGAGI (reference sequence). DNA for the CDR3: TGTGCCAGCAGTTACCTAGCCCGGGACACTGAAGCTTTCTTT. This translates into CASSYLARDTEAFF.

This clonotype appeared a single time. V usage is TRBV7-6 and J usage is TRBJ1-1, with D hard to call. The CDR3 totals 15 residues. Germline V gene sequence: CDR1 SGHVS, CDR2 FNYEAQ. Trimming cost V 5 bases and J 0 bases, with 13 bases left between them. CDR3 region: CASSHMPGLNTEAFF. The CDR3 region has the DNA TGTGCCAGCAGCCACATGCCCGGCCTGAACACTGAAGCTTTCTTT.

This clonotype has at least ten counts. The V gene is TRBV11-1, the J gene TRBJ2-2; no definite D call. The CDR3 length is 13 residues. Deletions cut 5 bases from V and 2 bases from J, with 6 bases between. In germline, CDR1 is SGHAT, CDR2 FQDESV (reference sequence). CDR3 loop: CASSARNTGELFF. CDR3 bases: TGTGCCAGCAGCGCCAGAAACACCGGGGAGCTGTTTTTT.